A selection of T cell receptor beta chains follows, all from one sample in a study of blood T cells in healthy people across ages. TCRdb re-called the 5' RACE reads through MiXCR, storing one row per CDR3 protein. The sample has approximately 1.5 million distinct CDR3 sequences, roughly a third seen once. The sample consisted of blood. The receptors were gathered from a woman between 25 and 40 years old in good health. Each CDR3 is given with its conserved first and last residue.

cdr3_length,j_call,v_call,cdr3_aa
15,TRBJ2-1,TRBV7-6,CASSDRLAGADEQFF
14,TRBJ1-6,TRBV12-3/TRBV12-4,CASSPGTRNSPLHF
17,TRBJ2-7,TRBV6-2/TRBV6-3,CASSYSSGRAGGPKQYF
15,TRBJ2-2,TRBV6-6,CASSLAVQNTGELFF
15,TRBJ2-1,TRBV27,CASSFEGHSYNEQFF
14,TRBJ1-1,TRBV6-8,CAGIEAGMNTEAFF
14,TRBJ1-5,TRBV20-1,CSARVATGGQPQHF
14,TRBJ1-5,TRBV30,CAWGEGKSNQPQHF
14,TRBJ2-7,TRBV12-3/TRBV12-4,CASSFGTTTYEQYF
16,TRBJ2-7,TRBV18,CASSGFGTTGLKEQYF
14,TRBJ2-5,TRBV6-6,CASSSLAGAQDQYF
14,TRBJ2-7,TRBV7-9,CASNGGQIPYEQYF
18,TRBJ2-6,TRBV24-1,CATSDFRQGAAGANVLTF
14,TRBJ2-5,TRBV9,CAGSSTSGVETQYF
15,TRBJ1-2,TRBV18,CASSPRSGDRDGYTF
15,TRBJ2-3,TRBV29-1,CSVSMTSGSGDTQYF
13,TRBJ2-5,TRBV5-1,CASSLGFLETQYF
15,TRBJ1-1,TRBV28,CASSSPGQKNTEAFF
16,TRBJ2-1,TRBV5-1,CASSLDQRGSYNEQFF
13,TRBJ1-2,TRBV18,CASSIEGAHGYTF
15,TRBJ2-1,TRBV7-2,CASSEGLAGGPEQFF
15,TRBJ2-2,TRBV5-6,CASSLGPGDTGELFF
14,TRBJ1-2,TRBV3-1,CAGSQGYSNYGYTF
12,TRBJ2-1,TRBV18,CASSPQGDEQFF
14,TRBJ2-5,TRBV20-1,CSARDVNLQETQYF
13,-,TRBV5-1,CASSPGHCYEQYF
15,TRBJ2-7,TRBV6-6,CASSYSDRGDYEQYF
16,TRBJ1-3,TRBV4-2,CASSQDPVMSGNTIYF
14,TRBJ2-7,TRBV19,CASSIAGGVYEQYF
12,TRBJ2-7,TRBV3-1,CASSQDIREQYF
17,TRBJ2-3,TRBV2,CASSESPGLTSTDTQYF
15,TRBJ2-7,TRBV9,CASSPPSGSTYEQYF
16,TRBJ1-2,TRBV11-2,CASSLGGTLANYGYTF
15,TRBJ2-1,TRBV7-9,CASSFSGGSSNEQFF
15,TRBJ2-4,TRBV3-1,CASSQAGALKNIQYF
16,TRBJ2-3,TRBV7-9,CASSSGGSGGVDTQYF
16,TRBJ2-1,TRBV7-6,CASSPSGLASRDEQFF
14,TRBJ1-2,TRBV12-3/TRBV12-4,CATLNPGQGYGYTF
13,TRBJ2-5,TRBV29-1,CSVEGTSGETQYF
13,TRBJ2-1,TRBV20-1,CSAPTGRWPEQFF
13,TRBJ2-3,TRBV20-1,CSAGAQGTDTQYF
14,TRBJ1-1,TRBV20-1,CSARKGQANTEAFF
16,TRBJ2-1,TRBV6-5,CASSYSLGEVYNEQFF
16,TRBJ2-1,TRBV1,CTSSQNKAACGNEQFF
11,TRBJ2-7,TRBV7-2,CATKLAGVQYF
13,TRBJ1-1,TRBV7-9,CASSDVTGTEAFF
15,TRBJ2-7,TRBV10-3,CAISESDRNDYEQYF
16,TRBJ2-3,TRBV5-1,CASSFLAGGMADTQYF